Included here is one TCR beta chain sequence, with context. Its antigen is not yet known. No base qualities exist here, and no much larger clone lies one base off it. V is pruned by 6 bases and J by 2 bases, leaving 10 bases of the junction without a gene match. CDR1 and CDR2 were assigned from the germline V gene as MDHEN and SYDVKM. Including the terminal cysteine and phenylalanine, the CDR3 comprises 16 residues. The read is trimmed to its CDR3 DNA, 48 bases read in frame from base 1. This sample is drawn from a study of blood T cell repertoires in COVID-19 (dated by TCRdb to the early 2020s). A note on the overall study: Samples covering the acute and convalescent phases of COVID-19 were provided by collaborators in the United States, Italy and Spain. The material from the prospective study consisted of cDNA or gDNA derived from T cells, B-cell-depleted T cells, or PBMCs. The dataset comprised deeply sampled blood TCRbeta repertoires from subjects exposed to, actively infected with, or recovered from COVID-19. A freely available public database, intended as a resource for researchers studying the immune response to SARS-CoV-2, is where the repertoires were released. The samples were drawn from two sources: the first 160 participants of the ongoing ImmuneRACE study, and approximately 1,300 subjects contributed by 6 global collaborators. A de-identified subject ID, COVID-19 status, age in years and sex were almost always included in the sample metadata. HLA class I and class II types, where available, came from metadata supplied by the sample provider rather than from assay-based typing. The full study reports these points: Clinical and demographic metadata were provided uncurated, with the amount varying by source and participant.

Participants in the prospective study were enrolled through a virtual design, were aged roughly 18 to 100 years, and lived in approximately 25 United States geographic areas. Cohort assignment in the prospective study relied on participant-reported clinical history from a screening survey and a study questionnaire. Recovered participants in ImmuneRACE Cohort 3 were defined by two consecutive negative NP/OP PCR tests, clearance by a healthcare professional, or resolution of symptoms. Each participant in the prospective study had whole blood, serum and a nasopharyngeal or oropharyngeal swab collected by mobile phlebotomists. Additional blood draws and questionnaires over an approximately two-month period could optionally be provided by prospective study participants. Prospective study blood samples were shipped either frozen or at room temperature before DNA extraction. TCRbeta CDR3 regions were amplified from genomic DNA by means of the immunoSEQ Assay, a bias-controlled multiplex PCR. The paper's data handling went like this. Nucleated cell counts per sample were estimated from amplification of reference gene primers within the assay. Sequence reads were collapsed and filtered to measure the absolute abundance of every unique TCRbeta CDR3 rearrangement. For each sample, productive Simpson clonality was calculated as the square root of Simpson's diversity index across productive rearrangements. The table comes from immuneACCESS by way of TCRdb, which keeps in-frame sequences with V and J called. Part of the clones is missing from these tables; in studies checked, under half for an unresolved V gene and the rest for unknown reasons. Clonal size and the V and J genes are those of that table, whereas D and trimming came from the DNA. The sample table contains just over 300,000 clones; only one count was recorded for about nine tenths of them. The biggest ten clones account for 8.9% of the sample.

Rearrangement joined TRBV28 to TRBJ2-1, with 7 bases matching TRBD2. Sequenced: PBMCs or T cells enriched from blood (not recorded which). This clonotype was sampled from a woman aged 18-30 years who had recovered from COVID-19. CDR3 reads: CASRFSGGGPYNEQFF. The DNA is as follows: TGTGCCAGCAGGTTCTCTGGGGGGGGACCCTACAATGAGCAGTTCTTC.